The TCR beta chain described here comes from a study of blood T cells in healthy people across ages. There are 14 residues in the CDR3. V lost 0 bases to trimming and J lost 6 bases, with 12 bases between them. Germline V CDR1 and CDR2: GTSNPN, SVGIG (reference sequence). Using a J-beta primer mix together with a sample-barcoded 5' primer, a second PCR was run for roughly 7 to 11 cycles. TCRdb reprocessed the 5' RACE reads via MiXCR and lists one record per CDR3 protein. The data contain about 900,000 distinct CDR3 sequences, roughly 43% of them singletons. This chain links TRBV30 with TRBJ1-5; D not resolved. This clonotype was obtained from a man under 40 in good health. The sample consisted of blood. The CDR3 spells CAWSVEVRGQPQHF. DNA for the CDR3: TGTGCCTGGAGTGTGGAGGTTCGGGGTCAGCCCCAGCATTTT.